This T cell receptor (beta chain) originates from a study of blood T cell repertoires in COVID-19. For the study at large: Acute and convalescent COVID-19 samples came from the United States, Italy and Spain. T cells, B-cell-depleted T cells, or PBMCs provided the cDNA or gDNA that served as material.

Methods used by the authors: Amplified reference gene primers provided the basis for estimating nucleated cell counts. The table came from immunoSEQ multiplex PCR; TCRdb's copy has only in-frame clones and leaves some out. D and trimming were read from the DNA, whereas the V and J calls and clone size are those reported in that table. The sample comprises roughly 86,000 clones, around 91% of which are singletons, and 1.9% rests with the top ten. V lost 5 bases, J lost 8 bases, and 16 bases lay in between. This CDR3 comprises 14 residues. Germline lookup yields CDR1 SEHNR and CDR2 FQNEAQ (reference sequence).

The sample comprised peripheral blood. This chain joins TRBV7-9 and TRBJ1-3; no clear D gene. The receptor's source is a woman between 45 and 65 years old in a cohort sampled during active COVID-19. The CDR3 region is CASSLTSRVDTIYF. CDR3 DNA: TGTGCCAGCAGCCTTACCTCCCGCGTGGACACCATATATTTT.